The clone carrying this T cell receptor beta chain was counted at least ten times. This entry belongs to a study of sequential checkpoint blockade in melanoma. TCRdb's copy holds only in-frame clones and misses some; the assay was immunoSEQ multiplex PCR. The sample shows 4,200 or so clones, around 23% of them seen only once. J was trimmed by 9 bases and V by 5 bases; bases with no gene match: 11. The CDR3 totals 15 residues. Germline CDR1 and CDR2: SGHNT and YENEEA. Noted treatment: randomized to nivolumab then ipilimumab (arm A) or the reverse (arm B). The chain has TRBV11-3 and TRBJ2-4; TRBD2 agrees at 9 bases. The source material was tumor tissue (inferred from file names), sampled from a patient given nivolumab and ipilimumab in sequence. The receptor was isolated from a human donor with melanoma. The CDR3 loop reads CASSRSSGEMGIQYF. The DNA for the CDR3 is TGTGCCAGCAGCCGTTCTAGCGGGGAGATGGGCATTCAGTACTTC.